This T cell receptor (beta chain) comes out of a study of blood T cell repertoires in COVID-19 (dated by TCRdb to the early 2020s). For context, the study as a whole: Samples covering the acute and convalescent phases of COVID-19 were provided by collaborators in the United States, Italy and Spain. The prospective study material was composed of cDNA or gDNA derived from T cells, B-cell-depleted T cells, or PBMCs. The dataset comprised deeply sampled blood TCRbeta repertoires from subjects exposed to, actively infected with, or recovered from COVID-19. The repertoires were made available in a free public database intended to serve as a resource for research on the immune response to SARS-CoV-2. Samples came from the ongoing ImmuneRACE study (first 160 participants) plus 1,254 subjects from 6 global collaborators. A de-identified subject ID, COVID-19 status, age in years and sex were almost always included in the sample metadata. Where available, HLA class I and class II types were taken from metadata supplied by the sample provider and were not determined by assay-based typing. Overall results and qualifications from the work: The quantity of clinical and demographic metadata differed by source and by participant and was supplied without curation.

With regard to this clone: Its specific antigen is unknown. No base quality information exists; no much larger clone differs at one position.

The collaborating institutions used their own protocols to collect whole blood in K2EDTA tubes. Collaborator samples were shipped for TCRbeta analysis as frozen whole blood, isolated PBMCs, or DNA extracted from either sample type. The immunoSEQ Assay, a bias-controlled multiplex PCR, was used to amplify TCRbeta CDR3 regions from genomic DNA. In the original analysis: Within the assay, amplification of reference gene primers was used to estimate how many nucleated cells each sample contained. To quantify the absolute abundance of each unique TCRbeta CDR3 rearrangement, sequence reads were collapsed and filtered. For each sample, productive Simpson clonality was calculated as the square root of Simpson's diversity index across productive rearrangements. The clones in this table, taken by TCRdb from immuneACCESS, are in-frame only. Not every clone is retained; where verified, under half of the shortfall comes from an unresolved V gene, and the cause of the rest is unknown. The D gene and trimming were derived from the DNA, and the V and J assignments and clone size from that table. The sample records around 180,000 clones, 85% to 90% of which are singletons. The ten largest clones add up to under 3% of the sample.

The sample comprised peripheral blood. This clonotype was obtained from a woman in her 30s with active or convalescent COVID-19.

Here the CDR3 is given as CASSRPGHRGYEQYF. The nucleotide sequence reads TGTGCCAGCAGCCGACCGGGACACCGAGGATACGAGCAGTACTTC. This sequence uses TRBV3-1 (or the pseudogene TRBV3-2) and TRBJ2-7; tentative D gene TRBD1, with 6 bases matching. The germline V gene (reference sequence) sets CDR1 to LGHDT and CDR2 to YNNKEL. V and J are truncated by 4 bases and 4 bases respectively, leaving an intervening sequence of 17 bases. Measured from the cysteine to the phenylalanine, the CDR3 is 15 residues long. Just CDR3 DNA is preserved here, 45 bases in frame from base 1.